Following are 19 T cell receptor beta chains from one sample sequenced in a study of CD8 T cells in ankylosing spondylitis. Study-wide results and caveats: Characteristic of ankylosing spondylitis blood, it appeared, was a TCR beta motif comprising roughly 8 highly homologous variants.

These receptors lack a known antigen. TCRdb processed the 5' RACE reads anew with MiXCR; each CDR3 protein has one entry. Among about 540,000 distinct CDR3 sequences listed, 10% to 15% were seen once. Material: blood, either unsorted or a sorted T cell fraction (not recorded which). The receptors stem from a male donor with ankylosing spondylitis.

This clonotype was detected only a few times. The CDR3 nucleotides read TGTGCCAGCAGTCAGGCTTTTAGTACCTACGAGCAGTACGTC. Protein product: CASSQAFSTYEQYV. V usage is TRBV6-1 and J usage is TRBJ2-7; D remains unclear. Germline CDR1 reads MNHNS; CDR2 reads SASEGT. Trimming pared 5 bases from V and 2 bases from J, leaving 13 bases between. The CDR3 extends over 14 amino acids.

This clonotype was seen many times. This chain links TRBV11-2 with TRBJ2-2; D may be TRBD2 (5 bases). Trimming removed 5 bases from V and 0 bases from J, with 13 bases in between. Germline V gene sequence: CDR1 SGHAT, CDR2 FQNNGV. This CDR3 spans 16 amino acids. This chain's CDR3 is CASSPRADANTGELFF. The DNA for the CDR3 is TGTGCCAGCAGCCCGCGAGCGGACGCGAACACCGGGGAGCTGTTTTTT.

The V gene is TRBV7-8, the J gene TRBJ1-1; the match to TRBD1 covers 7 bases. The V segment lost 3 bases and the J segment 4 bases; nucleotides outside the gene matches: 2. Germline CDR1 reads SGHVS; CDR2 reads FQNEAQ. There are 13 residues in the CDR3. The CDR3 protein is CASSFDRATEAFF. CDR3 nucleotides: TGTGCCAGCAGCTTCGACAGGGCCACTGAAGCTTTCTTT.

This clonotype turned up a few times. The CDR3 is CATSRDRETGELFF. CDR3 sequence (DNA): TGTGCCACCAGCAGGGACAGGGAAACCGGGGAGCTGTTTTTT. The chain carries TRBV15 and TRBJ2-2, with TRBD1 matching over 8 bases. V gave up 3 bases and J gave up 5 bases; unmatched junction bases: 2. CDR1 LNHNV and CDR2 YYDKDF come from the germline V gene (reference sequence). The CDR3 contains 14 residues.

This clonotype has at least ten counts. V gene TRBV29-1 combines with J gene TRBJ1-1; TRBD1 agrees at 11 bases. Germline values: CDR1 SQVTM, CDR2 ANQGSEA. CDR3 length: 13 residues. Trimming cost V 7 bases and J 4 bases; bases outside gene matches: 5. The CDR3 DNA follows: TGCAGCGGAAGGGGGACAGGGGGCACTGAAGCTTTCTTT. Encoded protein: CSGRGTGGTEAFF.

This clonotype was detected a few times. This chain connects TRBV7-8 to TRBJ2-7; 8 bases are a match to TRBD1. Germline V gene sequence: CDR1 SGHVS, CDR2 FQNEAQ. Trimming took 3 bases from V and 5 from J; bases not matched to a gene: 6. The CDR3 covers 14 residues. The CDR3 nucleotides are TGTGCCAGCAGCTTCGACAGGGGAGTTGACGAGCAGTACTTC. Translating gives CASSFDRGVDEQYF.

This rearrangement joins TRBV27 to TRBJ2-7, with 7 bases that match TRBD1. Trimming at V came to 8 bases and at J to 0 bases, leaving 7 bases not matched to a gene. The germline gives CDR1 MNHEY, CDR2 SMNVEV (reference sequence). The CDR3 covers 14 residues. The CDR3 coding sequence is TGTGCCAGCTCGCCCGGGACAGTCTCCTACGAGCAGTACGTC. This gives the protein CASSPGTVSYEQYV.

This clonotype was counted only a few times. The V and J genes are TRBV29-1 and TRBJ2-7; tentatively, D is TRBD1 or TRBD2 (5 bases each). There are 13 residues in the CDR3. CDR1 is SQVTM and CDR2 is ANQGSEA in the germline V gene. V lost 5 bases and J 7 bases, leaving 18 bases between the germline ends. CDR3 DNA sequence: TGCAGCGTTAACCCCGGGGACGTTGGGGAGCAGTACTTC. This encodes CSVNPGDVGEQYF.

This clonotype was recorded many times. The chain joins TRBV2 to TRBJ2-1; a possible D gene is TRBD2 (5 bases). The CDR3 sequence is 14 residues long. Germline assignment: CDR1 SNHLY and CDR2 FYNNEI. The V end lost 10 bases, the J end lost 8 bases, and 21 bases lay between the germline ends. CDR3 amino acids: CATTRSGNSDEQFF. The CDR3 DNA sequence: TGTGCCACCACTAGATCGGGGAATTCGGATGAGCAGTTCTTC.

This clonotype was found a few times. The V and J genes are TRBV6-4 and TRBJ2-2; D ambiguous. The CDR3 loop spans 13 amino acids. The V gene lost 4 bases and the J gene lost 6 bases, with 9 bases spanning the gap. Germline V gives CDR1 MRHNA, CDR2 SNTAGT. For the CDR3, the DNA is TGTGCCAGCAGTGCTTCGGGTCCCGGGGAGCTGTTTTTT. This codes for CASSASGPGELFF.

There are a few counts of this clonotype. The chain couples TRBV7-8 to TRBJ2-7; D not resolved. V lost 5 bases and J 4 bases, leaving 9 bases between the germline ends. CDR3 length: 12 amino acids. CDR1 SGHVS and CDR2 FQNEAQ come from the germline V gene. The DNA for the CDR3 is TGTGCCAGCAGCCAGAGGAATTACGAGCAGTACTTC. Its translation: CASSQRNYEQYF.

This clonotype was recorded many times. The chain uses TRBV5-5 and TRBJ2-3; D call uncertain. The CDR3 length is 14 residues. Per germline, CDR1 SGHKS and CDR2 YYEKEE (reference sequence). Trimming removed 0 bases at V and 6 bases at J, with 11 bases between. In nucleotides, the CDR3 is TGTGCCAGCAGCTTGGCGGGCAGTTTGGATACGCAGTATTTT. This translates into CASSLAGSLDTQYF.

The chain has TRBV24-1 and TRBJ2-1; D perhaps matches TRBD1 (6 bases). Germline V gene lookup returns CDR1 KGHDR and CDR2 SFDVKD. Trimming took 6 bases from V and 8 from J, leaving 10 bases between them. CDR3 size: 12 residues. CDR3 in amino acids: CATSPAGDEQFF. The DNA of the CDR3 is TGTGCCACCAGTCCGGCAGGGGATGAGCAGTTCTTC.

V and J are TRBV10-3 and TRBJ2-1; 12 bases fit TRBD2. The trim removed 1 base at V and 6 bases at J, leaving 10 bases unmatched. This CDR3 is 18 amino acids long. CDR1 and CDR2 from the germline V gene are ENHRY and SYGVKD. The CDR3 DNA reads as TGTGCCATCAGTGAGTTTACTAGCGGGAGGTCTTACCGCAATGAGCAGTTCTTC. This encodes CAISEFTSGRSYRNEQFF.

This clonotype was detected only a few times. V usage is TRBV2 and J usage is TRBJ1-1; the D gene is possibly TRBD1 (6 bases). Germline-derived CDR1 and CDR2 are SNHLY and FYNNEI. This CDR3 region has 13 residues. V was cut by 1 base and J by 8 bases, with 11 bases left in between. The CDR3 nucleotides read TGTGCCAGCAGTGAAGGGGGGGGGGCCGAAGCTTTCTTT. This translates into CASSEGGGAEAFF. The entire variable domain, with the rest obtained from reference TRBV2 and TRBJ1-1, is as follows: EPEVTQTPSHQVTQMGQEVILRCVPISNHLYFYWYRQILGQKVEFLVSFYNNEISEKSEIFDDQFSVERPDGSNFTLKIRSTKLEDSAMYFCASSEGGGAEAFFGQGTRLTVV.

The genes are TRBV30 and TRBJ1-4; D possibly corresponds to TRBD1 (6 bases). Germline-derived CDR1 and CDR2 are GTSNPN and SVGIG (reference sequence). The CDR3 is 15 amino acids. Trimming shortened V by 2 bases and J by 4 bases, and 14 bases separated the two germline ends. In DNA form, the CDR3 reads TGTGCCTGGAGTACAGGGACCTTGAGTAATGAAAAACTGTTTTTT. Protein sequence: CAWSTGTLSNEKLFF.

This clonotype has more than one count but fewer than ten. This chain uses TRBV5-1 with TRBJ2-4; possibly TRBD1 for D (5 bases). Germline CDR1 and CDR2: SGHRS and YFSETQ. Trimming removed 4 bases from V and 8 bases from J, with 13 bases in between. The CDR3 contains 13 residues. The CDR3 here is CASSLEARDIQYF. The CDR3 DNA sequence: TGCGCCAGCAGCCTTGAGGCCAGGGACATTCAGTACTTC.

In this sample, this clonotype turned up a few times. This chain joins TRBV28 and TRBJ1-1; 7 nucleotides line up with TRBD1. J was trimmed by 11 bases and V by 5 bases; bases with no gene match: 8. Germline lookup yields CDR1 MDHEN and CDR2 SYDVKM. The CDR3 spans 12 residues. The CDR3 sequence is CASSATGILAFF. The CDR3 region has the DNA TGTGCCAGCAGTGCGACAGGGATATTGGCTTTCTTT.

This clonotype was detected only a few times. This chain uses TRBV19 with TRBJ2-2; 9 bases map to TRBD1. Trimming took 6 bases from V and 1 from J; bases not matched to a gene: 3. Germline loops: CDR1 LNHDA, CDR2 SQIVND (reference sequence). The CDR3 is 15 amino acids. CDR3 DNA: TGTGCCAGTAGGATGGGACAGGGGAACACCGGGGAGCTGTTTTTT. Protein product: CASRMGQGNTGELFF.